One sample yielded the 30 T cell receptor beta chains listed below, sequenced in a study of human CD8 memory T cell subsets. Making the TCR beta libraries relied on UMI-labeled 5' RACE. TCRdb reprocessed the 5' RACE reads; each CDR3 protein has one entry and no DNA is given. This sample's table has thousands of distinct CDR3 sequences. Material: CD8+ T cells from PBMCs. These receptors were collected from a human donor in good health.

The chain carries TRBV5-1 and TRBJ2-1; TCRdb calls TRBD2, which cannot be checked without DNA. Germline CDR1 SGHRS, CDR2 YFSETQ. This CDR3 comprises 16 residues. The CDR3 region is CASSLTGLPSYNEQFF.

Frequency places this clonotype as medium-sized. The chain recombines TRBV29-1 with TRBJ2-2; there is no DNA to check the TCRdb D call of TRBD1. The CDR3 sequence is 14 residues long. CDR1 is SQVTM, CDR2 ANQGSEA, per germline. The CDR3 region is CSAVSGRGAGELFF.

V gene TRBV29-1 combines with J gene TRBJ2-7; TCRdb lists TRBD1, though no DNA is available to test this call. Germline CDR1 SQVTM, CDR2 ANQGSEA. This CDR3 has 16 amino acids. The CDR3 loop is CSVEEAETGDPYEQYF.

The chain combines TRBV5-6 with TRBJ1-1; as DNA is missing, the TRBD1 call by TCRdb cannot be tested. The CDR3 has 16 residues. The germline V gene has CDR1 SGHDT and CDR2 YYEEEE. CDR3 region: CASNGGSGYKDTEAFF.

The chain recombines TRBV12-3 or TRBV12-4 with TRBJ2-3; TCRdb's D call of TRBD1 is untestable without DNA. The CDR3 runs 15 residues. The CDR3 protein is CASSDGTGYTDTQYF.

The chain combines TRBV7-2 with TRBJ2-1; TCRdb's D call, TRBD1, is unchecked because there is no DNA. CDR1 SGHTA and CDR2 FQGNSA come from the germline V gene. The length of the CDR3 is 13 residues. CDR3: CASSLVTGGEQFF.

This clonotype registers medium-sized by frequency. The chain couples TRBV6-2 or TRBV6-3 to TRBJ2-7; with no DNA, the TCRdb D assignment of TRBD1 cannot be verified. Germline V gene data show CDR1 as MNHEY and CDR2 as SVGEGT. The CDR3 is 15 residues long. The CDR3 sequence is CASSYLEGASYEQYF.

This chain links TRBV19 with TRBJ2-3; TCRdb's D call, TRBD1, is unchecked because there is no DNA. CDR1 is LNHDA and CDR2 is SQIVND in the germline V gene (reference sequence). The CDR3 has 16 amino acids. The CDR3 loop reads CASSPPRDRETDTQYF.

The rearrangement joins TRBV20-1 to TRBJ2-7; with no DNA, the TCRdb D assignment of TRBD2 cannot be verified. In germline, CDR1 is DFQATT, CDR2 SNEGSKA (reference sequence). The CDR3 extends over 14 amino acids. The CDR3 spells CSARAPDFSYEQYF.

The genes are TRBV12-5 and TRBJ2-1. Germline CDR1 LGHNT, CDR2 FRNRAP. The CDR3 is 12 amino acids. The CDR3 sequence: CASGWHESEQFF.

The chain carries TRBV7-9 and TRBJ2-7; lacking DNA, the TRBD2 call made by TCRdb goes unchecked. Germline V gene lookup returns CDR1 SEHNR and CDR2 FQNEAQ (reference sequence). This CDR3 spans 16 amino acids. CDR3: CASSLTSGMIVYEQYF.

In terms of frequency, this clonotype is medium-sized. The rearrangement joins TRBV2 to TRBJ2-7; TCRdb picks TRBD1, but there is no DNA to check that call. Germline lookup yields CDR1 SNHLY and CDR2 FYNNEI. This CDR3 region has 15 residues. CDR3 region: CASSEGTGGSYEQYF.

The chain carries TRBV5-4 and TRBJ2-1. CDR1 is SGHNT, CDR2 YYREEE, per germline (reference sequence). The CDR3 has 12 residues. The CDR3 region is CASSLAVNEQFF.

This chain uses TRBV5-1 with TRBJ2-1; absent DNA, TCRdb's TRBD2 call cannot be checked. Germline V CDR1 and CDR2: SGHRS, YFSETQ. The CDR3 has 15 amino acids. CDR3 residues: CASSLDGLSGNEQFF.

This CDR3 reads CASSQRTGGIRDEQFF. This chain joins TRBV18 and TRBJ2-1; TCRdb's D gene call, TRBD1, goes unchecked for lack of DNA. This CDR3 contains 16 residues. Germline values: CDR1 KGHSH, CDR2 LQKENI.

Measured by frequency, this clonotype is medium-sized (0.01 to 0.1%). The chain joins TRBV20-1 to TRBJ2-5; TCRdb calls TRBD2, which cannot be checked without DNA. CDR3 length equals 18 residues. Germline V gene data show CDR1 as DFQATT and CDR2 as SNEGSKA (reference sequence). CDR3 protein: CSARETSGRALRKGTQYF.

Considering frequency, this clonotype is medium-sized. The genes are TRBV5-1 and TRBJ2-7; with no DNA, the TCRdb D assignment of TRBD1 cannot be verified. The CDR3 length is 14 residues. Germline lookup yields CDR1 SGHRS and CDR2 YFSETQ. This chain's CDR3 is CASSLEGGPHEQYF. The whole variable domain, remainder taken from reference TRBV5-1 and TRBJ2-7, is KAGVTQTPRYLIKTRGQQVTLSCSPISGHRSVSWYQQTPGQGLQFLFEYFSETQRNKGNFPGRFSGRQFSNSRSEMNVSTLELGDSALYLCASSLEGGPHEQYFGPGTRLTVT.

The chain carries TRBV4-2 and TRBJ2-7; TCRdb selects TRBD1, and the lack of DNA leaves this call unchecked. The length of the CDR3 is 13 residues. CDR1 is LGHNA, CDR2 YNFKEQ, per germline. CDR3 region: CASSPGAYYEQYF.

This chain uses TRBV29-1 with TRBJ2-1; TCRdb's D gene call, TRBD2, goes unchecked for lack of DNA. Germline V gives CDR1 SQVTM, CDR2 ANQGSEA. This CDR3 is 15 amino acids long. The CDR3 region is CSAEFGGRALNEQFF.

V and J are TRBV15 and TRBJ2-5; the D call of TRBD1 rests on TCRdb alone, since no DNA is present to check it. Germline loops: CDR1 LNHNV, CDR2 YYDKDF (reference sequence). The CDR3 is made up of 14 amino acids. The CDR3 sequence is CATNPDSYQETQYF.

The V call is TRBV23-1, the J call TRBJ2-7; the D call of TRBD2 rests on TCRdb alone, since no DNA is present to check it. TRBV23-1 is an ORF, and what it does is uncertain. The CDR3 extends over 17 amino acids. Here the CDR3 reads CASIPPPLAGGPDEQYF.

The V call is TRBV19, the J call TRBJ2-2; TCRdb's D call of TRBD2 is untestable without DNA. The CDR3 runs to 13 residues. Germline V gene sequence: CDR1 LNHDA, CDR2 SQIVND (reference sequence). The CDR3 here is CATRPDYTGELFF.

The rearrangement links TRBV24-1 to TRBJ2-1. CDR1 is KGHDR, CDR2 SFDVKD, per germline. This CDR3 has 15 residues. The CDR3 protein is CATSDLINSGKEQFF.

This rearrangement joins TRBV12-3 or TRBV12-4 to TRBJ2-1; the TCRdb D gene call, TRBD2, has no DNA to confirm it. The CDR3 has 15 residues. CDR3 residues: CASRGTSGRDNEQFF.

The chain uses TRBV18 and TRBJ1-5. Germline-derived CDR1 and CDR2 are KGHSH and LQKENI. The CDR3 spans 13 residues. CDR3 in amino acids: CASSPYSNQPQHF.

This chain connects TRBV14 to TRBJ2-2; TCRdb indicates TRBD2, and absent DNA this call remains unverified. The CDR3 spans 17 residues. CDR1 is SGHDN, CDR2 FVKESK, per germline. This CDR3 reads CASSPRGTRRVTGELFF. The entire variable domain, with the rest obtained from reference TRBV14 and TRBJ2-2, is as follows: EAGVTQFPSHSVIEKGQTVTLRCDPISGHDNLYWYRRVMGKEIKFLLHFVKESKQDESGMPNNRFLAERTGGTYSTLKVQPAELEDSGVYFCASSPRGTRRVTGELFFGEGSRLTVL.

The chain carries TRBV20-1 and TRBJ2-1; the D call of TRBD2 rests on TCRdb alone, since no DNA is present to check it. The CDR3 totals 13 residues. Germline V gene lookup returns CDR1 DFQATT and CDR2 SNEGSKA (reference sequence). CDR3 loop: CSASGRRYNEQFF.

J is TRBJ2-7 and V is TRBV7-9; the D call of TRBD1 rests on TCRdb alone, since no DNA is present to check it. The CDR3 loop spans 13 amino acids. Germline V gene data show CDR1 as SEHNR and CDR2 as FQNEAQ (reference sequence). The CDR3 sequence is CASRGTESYEQYF.

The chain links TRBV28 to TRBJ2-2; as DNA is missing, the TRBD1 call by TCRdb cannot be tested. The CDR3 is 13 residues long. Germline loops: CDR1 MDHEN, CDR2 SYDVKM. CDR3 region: CASSWSGAGELFF. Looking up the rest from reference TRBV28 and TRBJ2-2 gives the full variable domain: DVKVTQSSRYLVKRTGEKVFLECVQDMDHENMFWYRQDPGLGLRLIYFSYDVKMKEKGDIPEGYSVSREKKERFSLILESASTNQTSMYLCASSWSGAGELFFGEGSRLTVL.

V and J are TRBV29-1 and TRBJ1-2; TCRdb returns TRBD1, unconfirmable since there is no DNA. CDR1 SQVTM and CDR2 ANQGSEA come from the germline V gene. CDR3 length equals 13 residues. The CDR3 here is CSDWGQGAAGYTF.